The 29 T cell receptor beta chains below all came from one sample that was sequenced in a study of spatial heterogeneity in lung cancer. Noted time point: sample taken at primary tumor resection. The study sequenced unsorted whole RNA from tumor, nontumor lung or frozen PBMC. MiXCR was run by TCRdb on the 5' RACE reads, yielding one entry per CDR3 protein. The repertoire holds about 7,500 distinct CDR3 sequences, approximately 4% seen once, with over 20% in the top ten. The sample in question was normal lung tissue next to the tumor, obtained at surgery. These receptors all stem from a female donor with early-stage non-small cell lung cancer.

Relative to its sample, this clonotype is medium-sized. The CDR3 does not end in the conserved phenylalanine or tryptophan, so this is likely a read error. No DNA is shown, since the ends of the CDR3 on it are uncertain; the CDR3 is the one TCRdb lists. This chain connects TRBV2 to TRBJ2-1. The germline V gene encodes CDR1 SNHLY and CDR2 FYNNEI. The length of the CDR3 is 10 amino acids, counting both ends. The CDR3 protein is CASSEVAVVI.

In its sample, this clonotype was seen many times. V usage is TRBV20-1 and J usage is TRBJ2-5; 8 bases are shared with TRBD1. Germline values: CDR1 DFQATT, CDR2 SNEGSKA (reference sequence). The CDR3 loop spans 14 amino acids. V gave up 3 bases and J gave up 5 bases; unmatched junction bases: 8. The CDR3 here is CSASRTGTTETQYF. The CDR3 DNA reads TGCAGTGCTAGCCGGACAGGGACGACGGAGACCCAGTACTTC.

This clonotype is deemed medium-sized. As DNA, the CDR3 is TGTGCCAGCAGTTTTATATTAGGCAGGGGAGAAAACACCATATATTTT. Residues: CASSFILGRGENTIYF. The chain employs TRBV28 and TRBJ1-3; TRBD1 is a possible D gene (6 bases). Trimming took 3 bases from V and 6 from J, leaving 18 bases between them. The CDR3 sequence is 16 residues long. Germline-derived CDR1 and CDR2 are MDHEN and SYDVKM. Based on the CDR3 plus reference TRBV28 and TRBJ1-3, the full variable domain is DVKVTQSSRYLVKRTGEKVFLECVQDMDHENMFWYRQDPGLGLRLIYFSYDVKMKEKGDIPEGYSVSREKKERFSLILESASTNQTSMYLCASSFILGRGENTIYFGEGSWLTVV.

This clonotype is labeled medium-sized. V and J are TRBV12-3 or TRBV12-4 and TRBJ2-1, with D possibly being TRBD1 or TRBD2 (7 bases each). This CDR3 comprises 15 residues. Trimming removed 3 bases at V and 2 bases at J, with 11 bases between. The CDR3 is CASSFAGGAYNEQFF. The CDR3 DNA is TGTGCCAGCAGTTTCGCAGGGGGGGCCTACAATGAGCAGTTCTTC.

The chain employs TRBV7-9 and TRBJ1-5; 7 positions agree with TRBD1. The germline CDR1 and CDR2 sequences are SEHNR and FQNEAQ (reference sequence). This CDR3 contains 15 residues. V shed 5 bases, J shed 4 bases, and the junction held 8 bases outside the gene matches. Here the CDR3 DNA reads TGTGCCAGCAGCGATTCGGACAGGCAAAATCAGCCCCAGCATTTT. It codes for CASSDSDRQNQPQHF.

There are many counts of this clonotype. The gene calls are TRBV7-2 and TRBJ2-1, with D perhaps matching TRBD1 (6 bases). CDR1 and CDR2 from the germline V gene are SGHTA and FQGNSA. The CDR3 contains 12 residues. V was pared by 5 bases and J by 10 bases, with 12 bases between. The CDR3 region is CASSPGVGEQFF. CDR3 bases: TGTGCCAGCAGCCCAGGGGTTGGGGAGCAGTTCTTC. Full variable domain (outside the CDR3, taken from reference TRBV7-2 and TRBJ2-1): GAGVSQSPSNKVTEKGKDVELRCDPISGHTALYWYRQSLGQGLEFLIYFQGNSAPDKSGLPSDRFSAERTGGSVSTLTIQRTQQEDSAVYLCASSPGVGEQFFGPGTRLTVL.

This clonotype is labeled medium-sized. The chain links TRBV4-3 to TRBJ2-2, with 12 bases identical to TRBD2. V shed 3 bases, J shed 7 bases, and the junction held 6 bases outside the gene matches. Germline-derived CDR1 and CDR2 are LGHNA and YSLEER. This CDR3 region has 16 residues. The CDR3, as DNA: TGCGCCAGCAGCCACGCTAGCGGGGGGGCCGGCGGGGAGCTGTTTTTT. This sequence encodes CASSHASGGAGGELFF.

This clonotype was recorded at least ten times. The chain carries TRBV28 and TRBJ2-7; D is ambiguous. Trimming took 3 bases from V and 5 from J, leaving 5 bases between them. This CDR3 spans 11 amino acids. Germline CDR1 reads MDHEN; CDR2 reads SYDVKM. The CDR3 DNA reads TGTGCCAGCAGTTTGGTGGACGAGCAGTACTTC. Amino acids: CASSLVDEQYF.

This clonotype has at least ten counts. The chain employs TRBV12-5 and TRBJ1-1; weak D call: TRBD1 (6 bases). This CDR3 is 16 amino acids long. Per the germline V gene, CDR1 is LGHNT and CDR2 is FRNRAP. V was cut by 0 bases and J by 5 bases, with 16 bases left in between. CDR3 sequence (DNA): TGTGCTAGTGGTTTGGTACGGGGCATGGGGGCAACTGAAGCTTTCTTT. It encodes CASGLVRGMGATEAFF.

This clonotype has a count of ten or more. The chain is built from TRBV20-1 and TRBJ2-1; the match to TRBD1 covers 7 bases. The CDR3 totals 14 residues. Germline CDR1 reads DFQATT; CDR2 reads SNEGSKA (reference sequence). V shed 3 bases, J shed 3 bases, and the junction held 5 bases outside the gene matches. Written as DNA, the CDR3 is TGCAGTGCTAGGGGCGGACAGGACTACAATGAGCAGTTCTTC. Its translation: CSARGGQDYNEQFF.

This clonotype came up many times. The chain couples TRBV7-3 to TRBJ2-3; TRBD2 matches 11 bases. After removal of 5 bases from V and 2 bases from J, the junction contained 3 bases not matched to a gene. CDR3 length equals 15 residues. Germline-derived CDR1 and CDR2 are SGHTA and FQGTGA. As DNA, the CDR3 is TGTGCCAGCAGCCCTAGCGGGGGGTACACAGATACGCAGTATTTT. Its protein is CASSPSGGYTDTQYF.

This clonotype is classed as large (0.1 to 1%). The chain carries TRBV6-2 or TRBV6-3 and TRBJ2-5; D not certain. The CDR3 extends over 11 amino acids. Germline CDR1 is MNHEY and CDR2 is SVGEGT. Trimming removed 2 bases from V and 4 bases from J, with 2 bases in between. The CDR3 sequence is CASSYGETQYF. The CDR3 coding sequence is TGTGCCAGCAGTTACGGAGAGACCCAGTACTTC.

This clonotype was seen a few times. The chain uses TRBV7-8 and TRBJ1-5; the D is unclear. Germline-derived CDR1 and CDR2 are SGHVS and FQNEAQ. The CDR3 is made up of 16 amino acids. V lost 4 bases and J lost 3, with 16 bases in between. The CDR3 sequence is CASSSRRSTPNQPQHF. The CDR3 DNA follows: TGTGCCAGCAGCTCTCGACGTAGTACACCCAATCAGCCCCAGCATTTT. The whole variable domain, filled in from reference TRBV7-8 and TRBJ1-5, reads GAGVSQSPRYKVAKRGQDVALRCDPISGHVSLFWYQQALGQGPEFLTYFQNEAQLDKSGLPSDRFFAERPEGSVSTLKIQRTQQEDSAVYLCASSSRRSTPNQPQHFGDGTRLSIL.

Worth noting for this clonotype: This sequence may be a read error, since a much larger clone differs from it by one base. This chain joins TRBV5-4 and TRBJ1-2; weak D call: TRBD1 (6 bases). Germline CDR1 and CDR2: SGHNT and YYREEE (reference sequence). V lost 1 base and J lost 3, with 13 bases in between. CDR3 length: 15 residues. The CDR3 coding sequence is TGTGCCAGCAGCTTGATGTGGGGGGCAGACTATGGCTACACCTTC. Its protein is CASSLMWGADYGYTF. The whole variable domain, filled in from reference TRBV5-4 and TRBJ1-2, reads ETGVTQSPTHLIKTRGQQVTLRCSSQSGHNTVSWYQQALGQGPQFIFQYYREEENGRGNFPPRFSGLQFPNYSSELNVNALELDDSALYLCASSLMWGADYGYTFGSGTRLTVV.

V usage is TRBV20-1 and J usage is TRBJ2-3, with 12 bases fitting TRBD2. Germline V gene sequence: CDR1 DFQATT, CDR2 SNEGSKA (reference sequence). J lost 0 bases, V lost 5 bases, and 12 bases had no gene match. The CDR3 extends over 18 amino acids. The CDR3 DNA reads TGCAGTGCTCCCGGACTAGCGGGGCGCACAACTAGCACAGATACGCAGTATTTT. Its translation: CSAPGLAGRTTSTDTQYF.

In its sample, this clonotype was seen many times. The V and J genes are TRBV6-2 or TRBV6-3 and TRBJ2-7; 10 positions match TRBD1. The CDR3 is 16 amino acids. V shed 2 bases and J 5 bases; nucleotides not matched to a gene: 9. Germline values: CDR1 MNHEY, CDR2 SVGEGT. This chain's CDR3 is CASSYPGTGDYHEQYF. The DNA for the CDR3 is TGTGCCAGCAGTTACCCAGGGACAGGGGATTACCACGAGCAGTACTTC.

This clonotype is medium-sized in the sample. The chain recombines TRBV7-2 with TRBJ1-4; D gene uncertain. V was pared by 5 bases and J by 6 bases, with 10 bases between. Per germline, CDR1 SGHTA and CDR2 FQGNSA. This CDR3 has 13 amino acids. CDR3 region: CASSPGPYEKLFF. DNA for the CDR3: TGTGCCAGCAGCCCCGGACCTTATGAAAAACTGTTTTTT.

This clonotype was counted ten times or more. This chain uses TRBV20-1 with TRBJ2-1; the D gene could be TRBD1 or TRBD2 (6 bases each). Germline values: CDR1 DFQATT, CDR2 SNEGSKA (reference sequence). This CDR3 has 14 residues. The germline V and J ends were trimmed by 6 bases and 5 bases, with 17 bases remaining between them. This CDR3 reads CSAPGEGGHNEQFF. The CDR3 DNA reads TGCAGTGCGCCTGGTGAGGGGGGCCACAATGAGCAGTTCTTC.

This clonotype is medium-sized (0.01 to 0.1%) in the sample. CDR3 amino acids: CASSSQAGTEAFF. The DNA of the CDR3 is TGTGCCAGCAGTAGCCAGGCTGGCACTGAAGCTTTCTTT. This chain joins TRBV2 and TRBJ1-1; D gene unclear. The V end lost 5 bases, the J end lost 4 bases, and 11 bases lay between the germline ends. The CDR3 length is 13 residues. In germline, CDR1 is SNHLY, CDR2 FYNNEI. Looking up the rest from reference TRBV2 and TRBJ1-1 gives the full variable domain: EPEVTQTPSHQVTQMGQEVILRCVPISNHLYFYWYRQILGQKVEFLVSFYNNEISEKSEIFDDQFSVERPDGSNFTLKIRSTKLEDSAMYFCASSSQAGTEAFFGQGTRLTVV.

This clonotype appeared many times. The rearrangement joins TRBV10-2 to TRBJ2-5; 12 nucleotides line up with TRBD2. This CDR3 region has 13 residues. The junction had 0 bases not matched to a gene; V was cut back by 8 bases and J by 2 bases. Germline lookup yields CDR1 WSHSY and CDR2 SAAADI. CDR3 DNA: TGCGCCAGCGGACTAGCGGGGCAAGAGACCCAGTACTTC. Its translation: CASGLAGQETQYF.

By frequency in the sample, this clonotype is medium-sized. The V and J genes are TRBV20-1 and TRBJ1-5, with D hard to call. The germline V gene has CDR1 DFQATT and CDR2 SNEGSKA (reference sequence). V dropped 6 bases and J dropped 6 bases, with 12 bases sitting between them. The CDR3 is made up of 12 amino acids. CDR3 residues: CSAPLGGQPQHF. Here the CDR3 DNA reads TGCAGTGCCCCCCTTGGAGGTCAGCCCCAGCATTTT.

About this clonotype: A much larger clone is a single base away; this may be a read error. The CDR3 sequence is CAGSQQANYGYTF. CDR3 nucleotides: TGTGCCGGCAGCCAACAGGCTAACTATGGCTACACCTTC. This rearrangement joins TRBV7-3 to TRBJ1-2, with a possible D match to TRBD1 (5 bases). Germline V gene data show CDR1 as SGHTA and CDR2 as FQGTGA. The length of the CDR3 is 13 residues.

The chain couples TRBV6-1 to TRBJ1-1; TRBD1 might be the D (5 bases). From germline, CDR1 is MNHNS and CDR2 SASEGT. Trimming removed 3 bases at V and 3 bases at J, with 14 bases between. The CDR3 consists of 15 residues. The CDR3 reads CASSEGRVPYTEAFF. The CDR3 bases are TGTGCCAGCAGTGAGGGACGGGTTCCGTACACTGAAGCTTTCTTT.

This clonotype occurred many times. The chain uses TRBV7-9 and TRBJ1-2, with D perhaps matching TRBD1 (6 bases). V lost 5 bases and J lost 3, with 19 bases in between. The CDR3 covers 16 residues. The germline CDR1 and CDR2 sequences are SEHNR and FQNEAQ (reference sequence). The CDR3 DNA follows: TGTGCCAGCAGCGCGACCCGGACAGCAGATTACTATGGCTACACCTTC. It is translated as CASSATRTADYYGYTF.

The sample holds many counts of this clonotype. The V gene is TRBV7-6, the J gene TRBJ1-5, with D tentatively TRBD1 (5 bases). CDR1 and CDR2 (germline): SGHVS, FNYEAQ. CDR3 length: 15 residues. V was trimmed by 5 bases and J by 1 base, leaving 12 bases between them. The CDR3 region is CASSAGAASNQPQHF. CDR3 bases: TGTGCCAGCAGCGCCGGGGCCGCCAGCAATCAGCCCCAGCATTTT.

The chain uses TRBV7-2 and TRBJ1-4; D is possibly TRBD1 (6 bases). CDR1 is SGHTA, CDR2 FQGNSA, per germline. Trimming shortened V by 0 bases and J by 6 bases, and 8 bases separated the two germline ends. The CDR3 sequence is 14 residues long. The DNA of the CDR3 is TGTGCCAGCAGCTTAGCCGGGGGCTATGAAAAACTGTTTTTT. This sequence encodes CASSLAGGYEKLFF.

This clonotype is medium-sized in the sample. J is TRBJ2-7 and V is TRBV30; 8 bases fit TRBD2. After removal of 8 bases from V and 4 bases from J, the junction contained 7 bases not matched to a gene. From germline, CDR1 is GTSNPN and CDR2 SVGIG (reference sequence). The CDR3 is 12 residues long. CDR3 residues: CARSAGVYEQYF. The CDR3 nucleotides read TGTGCCCGATCAGCGGGGGTTTACGAGCAGTACTTC.

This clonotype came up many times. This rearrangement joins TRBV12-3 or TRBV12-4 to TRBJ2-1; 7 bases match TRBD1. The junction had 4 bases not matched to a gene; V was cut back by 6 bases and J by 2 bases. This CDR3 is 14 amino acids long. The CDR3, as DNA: TGTGCCAGCAGGATGACAGGGCCCTACAATGAGCAGTTCTTC. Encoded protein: CASRMTGPYNEQFF.

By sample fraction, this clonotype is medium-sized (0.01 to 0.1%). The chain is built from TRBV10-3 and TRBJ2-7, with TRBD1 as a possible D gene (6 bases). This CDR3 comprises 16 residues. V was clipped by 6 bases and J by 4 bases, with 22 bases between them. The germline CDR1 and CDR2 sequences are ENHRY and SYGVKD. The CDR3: CAISSVGDTLSYEQYF. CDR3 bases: TGTGCCATCAGCTCCGTGGGGGACACCCTTAGTTACGAGCAGTACTTC.